A selection of T cell receptor beta chains follows, all from one sample in a study of CD8 T cells in Susac syndrome. MiXCR, applied by TCRdb to the immunoSEQ multiplex PCR reads, yields one record per CDR3 protein. This sample has 95,000 to 150,000 distinct CDR3 sequences, with 96% found just once. Sequencing was done on a sample of CD4+ T cells from PBMCs. These receptor sequences come from a human donor with Susac syndrome. Both conserved end residues are part of each CDR3. Fields, in order: clone size, CDR3 length, J gene, V gene, D gene, CDR3 protein, CDR3 DNA. The D gene is left open where the match is weak. Rows give clone size only sometimes, using once, few, many, or a class for an expanded clone.

>.|15|TRBJ1-1|TRBV5-1|TRBD1
CASSLWTGMGTEAFF
TGCGCCAGCAGCCTTTGGACAGGGATGGGCACTGAAGCTTTCTTT
>.|14|TRBJ1-1|TRBV7-9|.
CASSLPGGGTEAFF
TGTGCCAGCAGCTTACCGGGAGGTGGCACTGAAGCTTTCTTT
>.|14|TRBJ2-4|TRBV24-1|TRBD1
CATSETGTENIQYF
TGTGCCACCAGTGAGACCGGGACAGAAAACATTCAGTACTTC
>.|16|TRBJ1-1|TRBV5-6|.
CASSLGQIMMNTEAFF
TGTGCCAGCAGCTTGGGACAGATTATGATGAACACTGAAGCTTTCTTT
>.|13|TRBJ2-1|TRBV20-1|.
CSAFRPFSNEQFF
TGCAGTGCTTTTCGACCCTTCAGCAATGAGCAGTTCTTC
>.|15|TRBJ2-3|TRBV12-3/TRBV12-4|.
CASSSTSRLVDTQYF
TGTGCCAGCAGTTCCACTAGCCGGTTAGTAGATACGCAGTATTTT
>.|16|TRBJ2-1|TRBV20-1|.
CSARDVRQVNYNEQFF
TGCAGTGCTAGAGATGTGAGACAGGTTAACTACAATGAGCAGTTCTTC
>.|15|TRBJ1-2|TRBV9|TRBD1
CASSARTGSNYGYTF
TGTGCCAGCAGCGCCCGGACAGGATCTAACTATGGCTACACCTTC
>.|15|TRBJ2-7|TRBV25-1|TRBD2
CASSAPGLAGYEQYF
TGTGCCAGCAGTGCCCCGGGACTAGCGGGGTACGAGCAGTACTTC
>.|14|TRBJ2-5|TRBV7-2|.
CASSLGQLGETQYF
TGTGCCAGCAGCTTAGGTCAGTTAGGAGAGACCCAGTACTTC
>.|13|TRBJ2-7|TRBV7-9|.
CASSLDAGGEQYF
TGTGCCAGCAGCTTAGATGCAGGCGGGGAGCAGTACTTC
>.|14|TRBJ2-7|TRBV6-2/TRBV6-3|TRBD2
CASNGGTIAYEQYF
TGTGCCAGCAATGGAGGGACTATAGCCTACGAGCAGTACTTC
>.|14|TRBJ2-5|TRBV5-1|.
CASSLAPGEETQYF
TGCGCCAGCAGCTTGGCCCCGGGGGAAGAGACCCAGTACTTC
>.|15|TRBJ2-3|TRBV30|TRBD1
CAWSVQTGGTDTQYF
TGTGCCTGGAGTGTGCAGACAGGGGGCACAGATACGCAGTATTTT
>.|15|TRBJ1-1|TRBV6-5|.
CASSLQGFGNTEAFF
TGTGCCAGCAGTTTGCAGGGATTCGGGAACACTGAAGCTTTCTTT
>.|13|TRBJ1-5|TRBV20-1|.
CSARGDGNQPQHF
TGCAGTGCTAGAGGGGACGGTAATCAGCCCCAGCATTTT
>.|18|TRBJ2-2|TRBV9|TRBD2
CASSFRTSGVANTGELFF
TGTGCCAGCAGCTTTCGGACTAGCGGGGTCGCGAACACCGGGGAGCTGTTTTTT
>once|13|TRBJ2-3|TRBV3-1|.
CASSQTGIDTQYF
TGTGCCAGCAGCCAAACAGGCATAGATACGCAGTATTTT
>.|14|TRBJ2-5|TRBV7-7|.
CASSLGARQETQYF
TGTGCTAGCAGCTTAGGGGCAAGGCAAGAGACCCAGTACTTC
>.|15|TRBJ1-5|TRBV19|TRBD1
CASSARTGGNQPQHF
TGTGCCAGTAGTGCCCGGACAGGGGGCAATCAGCCCCAGCATTTT
>.|14|TRBJ2-7|TRBV14|.
CASSQSLLRNEQYF
TGTGCCAGCAGCCAATCCCTTCTCCGGAACGAGCAGTACTTC
>once|13|TRBJ2-5|TRBV9|.
CASSTSDLGTQYF
TGTGCCAGCAGCACTTCAGATCTGGGGACCCAGTACTTC
>.|13|TRBJ1-2|TRBV7-2|.
CASSLGTVDGYTF
TGTGCCAGCAGCTTAGGGACAGTTGACGGCTACACCTTC
>.|15|TRBJ2-1|TRBV6-2/TRBV6-3|.
CASSYEPDGVSGQFF
TGTGCCAGCAGTTACGAGCCTGATGGGGTATCTGGGCAGTTCTTC
>once|17|TRBJ2-5|TRBV2|TRBD2
CASSEGVIAGGQETQYF
TGTGCCAGCAGTGAAGGAGTAATAGCGGGAGGGCAAGAGACCCAGTACTTC
>.|13|TRBJ1-4|TRBV3-1|.
CASSQAANEKLFF
TGTGCCAGCAGCCAAGCGGCTAATGAAAAACTGTTTTTT
>.|14|TRBJ2-1|TRBV20-1|TRBD2
CSARLAGSYNEQFF
TGCAGTGCCAGACTAGCGGGATCTTACAATGAGCAGTTCTTC
>.|15|TRBJ1-1|TRBV19|TRBD1
CASSTQGRRDTEAFF
TGTGCCAGTAGTACACAGGGGCGGAGGGACACTGAAGCTTTCTTT
>.|17|TRBJ2-1|TRBV20-1|TRBD2
CSASTSGLLSSYNEQFF
TGCAGTGCTAGCACTAGCGGGCTATTGAGCTCCTACAATGAGCAGTTCTTC
>.|15|TRBJ2-5|TRBV18|.
CASSPLHGGQETQYF
TGTGCCAGCTCACCATTACACGGGGGCCAAGAGACCCAGTACTTC
>.|14|TRBJ1-2|TRBV20-1|.
CSARVSQAVYGYTF
TGCAGTGCTAGAGTCAGCCAGGCGGTCTATGGCTACACCTTC
>.|14|TRBJ1-1|TRBV20-1|.
CSANFGGPNTEAFF
TGCAGTGCGAACTTCGGGGGGCCGAACACTGAAGCTTTCTTT
>.|14|TRBJ2-7|TRBV20-1|TRBD2
CSAPPVAGINEQYF
TGCAGTGCTCCACCGGTAGCGGGCATAAACGAGCAGTACTTC
>.|13|TRBJ1-2|TRBV15|.
CATSREVNYGYTF
TGTGCCACCAGCAGAGAGGTGAACTATGGCTACACCTTC
>.|13|TRBJ2-5|TRBV12-3/TRBV12-4|.
CASSRQTEETQYF
TGTGCCAGCAGCCGACAGACAGAGGAGACCCAGTACTTC
>.|12|TRBJ1-5|TRBV20-1|.
CSAMRSNQPQHF
TGCAGTGCTATGCGTAGCAATCAGCCCCAGCATTTT
>.|15|TRBJ2-1|TRBV6-2/TRBV6-3|TRBD1
CASRRTGGSYNEQFF
TGTGCCAGCAGGCGGACAGGGGGCTCCTACAATGAGCAGTTCTTC
>.|13|TRBJ1-1|TRBV6-1|.
CASSPERVSEAFF
TGTGCCAGCAGCCCAGAGAGAGTTTCTGAAGCTTTCTTT
>.|14|TRBJ2-7|TRBV4-2|.
CASSQGRADYEQYF
TGTGCCAGCAGCCAAGGCCGAGCGGACTACGAGCAGTACTTC
>.|15|TRBJ2-7|TRBV12-3/TRBV12-4|TRBD1
CASTVGQGGSYEQYF
TGTGCCAGCACGGTGGGACAGGGGGGTTCCTACGAGCAGTACTTC
>.|17|TRBJ1-2|TRBV9|.
CASSVGEESVPYYGYTF
TGTGCCAGCAGCGTAGGAGAAGAATCCGTACCGTACTATGGCTACACCTTC
>.|13|TRBJ2-5|TRBV5-6|.
CASSLGTSETQYF
TGTGCCAGCAGCTTGGGGACTTCGGAGACCCAGTACTTC
>.|16|TRBJ1-5|TRBV20-1|TRBD1
CSARPGGGYSNQPQHF
TGCAGTGCTAGACCAGGGGGAGGGTATAGCAATCAGCCCCAGCATTTT
>.|18|TRBJ2-1|TRBV6-2/TRBV6-3|.
CASSYPKLRRGRQLEQFF
TGTGCCAGCAGTTACCCGAAACTCAGAAGAGGACGCCAACTTGAGCAGTTCTTC
>.|13|TRBJ2-5|TRBV5-1|.
CASTSSGQETQYF
TGCGCCAGCACGTCGTCGGGCCAAGAGACCCAGTACTTC
>.|17|TRBJ2-1|TRBV20-1|TRBD2
CSARTGTSGPIKNEQFF
TGCAGTGCTAGAACCGGGACTAGCGGGCCCATTAAAAATGAGCAGTTCTTC
>.|11|TRBJ2-2|TRBV25-1|.
CAIPNTGELFF
TGTGCTATTCCGAACACCGGGGAGCTGTTTTTT
>.|13|TRBJ1-1|TRBV30|.
CAWSKQGNTEAFF
TGTGCCTGGAGTAAACAGGGGAACACTGAAGCTTTCTTT
>.|15|TRBJ2-1|TRBV20-1|TRBD2
CSAHGLAGDRDEQFF
TGCAGTGCCCATGGTCTAGCGGGAGATCGGGATGAGCAGTTCTTC
>.|15|TRBJ2-3|TRBV20-1|.
CSADQSGHRTDTQYF
TGCAGTGCCGACCAATCGGGACACCGCACAGATACGCAGTATTTT
>.|14|TRBJ2-5|TRBV5-1|.
CASSLIPNQETQYF
TGCGCCAGCAGCTTAATACCGAACCAAGAGACCCAGTACTTC